This T cell receptor (beta chain) was recorded in a study of T cell repertoires in cytomegalovirus infection. On the study more broadly: In public TCR beta signatures, there were indications of both CMV infection and matching HLA type.

V was trimmed by 4 bases and J by 7 bases, leaving 14 bases between them. The CDR3 sequence is 13 residues long. CDR1 LNHNV and CDR2 YYDKDF come from the germline V gene (reference sequence). TCRdb re-called the reads with MiXCR, one entry per CDR3 protein. The sample lists about 360,000 distinct CDR3 sequences; 18% were seen once. Study findings and constraints: Summed frequency of public TCR beta families distinguished CMV carriers with the relevant HLA. Dominating the ex vivo response were HLA-C-restricted CMV-specific TCR beta clonotypes.

This clonotype was observed a handful of times. Its antigen is still unknown. Specimen: PBMCs. The TCR comes from a human donor in good health (CMV status not recorded). Some clones in this sample may be carry-over from other donors' samples. The genes are TRBV15 and TRBJ2-7; possible D gene TRBD2, 6 bases. CDR3 amino acids: CATSNRDSWEQYF. The DNA of the CDR3 is TGTGCCACCAGCAATCGGGACTCTTGGGAGCAGTACTTC.